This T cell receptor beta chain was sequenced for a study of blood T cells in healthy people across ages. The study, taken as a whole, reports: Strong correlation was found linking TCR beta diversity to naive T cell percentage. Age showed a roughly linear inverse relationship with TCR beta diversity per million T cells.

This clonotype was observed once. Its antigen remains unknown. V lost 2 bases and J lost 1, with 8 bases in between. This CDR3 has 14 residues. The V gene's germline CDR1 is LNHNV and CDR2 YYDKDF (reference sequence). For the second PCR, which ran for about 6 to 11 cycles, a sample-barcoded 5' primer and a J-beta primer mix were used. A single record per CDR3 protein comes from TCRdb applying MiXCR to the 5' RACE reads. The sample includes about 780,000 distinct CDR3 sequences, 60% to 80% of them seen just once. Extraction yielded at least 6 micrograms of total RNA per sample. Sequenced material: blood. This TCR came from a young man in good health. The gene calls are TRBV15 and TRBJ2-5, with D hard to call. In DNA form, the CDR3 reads TGTGCCACCAGCAGACAGAGCCTCCAAGAGACCCAGTACTTC. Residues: CATSRQSLQETQYF.